This T cell receptor (beta chain) was recovered during a study of Graves' ophthalmopathy and Graves' hyperthyroidism. Findings and caveats of the study: As the model predicted ophthalmopathy progression, it achieved a sensitivity of just over 70% and a specificity of 72.22%.

About this clonotype: As yet, its antigen is unknown.

The CDR3 sequence is 14 residues long. V was cut by 5 bases and J by 2 bases, with 12 bases left in between. Germline V gene lookup returns CDR1 SEHNR and CDR2 FQNEAQ (reference sequence). Ophthalmopathy donors' eye disease showed moderate-to-severe activity, CAS of at least 3, NOSPECS of at least 4 and duration under 3 months. Orbital computed tomography, thyroid ultrasound, TRAb, serum thyroxine and clinical symptoms formed the basis of diagnosis. Isolation of PBMCs was performed using around 9.5 ml of fresh peripheral blood. Researchers took RNA transcripts and amplified TCR beta CDR3 regions from them. Investigators did first-round RT-PCR with HTBI primers, then second-round multiplex PCR. TCRdb independently ran MiXCR on the multiplex PCR reads; one entry per CDR3 protein. The table lists 650,000 to 900,000 distinct CDR3 sequences, around 40% of them singletons.

The chain employs TRBV7-9 and TRBJ2-5, with TRBD1 as a possible D gene (5 bases). This receptor was taken from an adult man with Graves' ophthalmopathy. The sequencing input was peripheral blood. The CDR3 here is CASSKQVEQETQYF. In DNA, the CDR3 is TGTGCCAGCAGCAAACAGGTAGAACAAGAGACCCAGTACTTC.